The clone carrying this T cell receptor (beta chain) was seen a handful of times. As yet, its antigen is unknown. Likely a read error: the CDR3 ends without its conserved phenylalanine or tryptophan. The time point here: newly diagnosed GD, antithyroid drugs for less than 3 months. Preparation of the TCR library used RNA extracted from PBMCs. The CDR3 extends over 12 amino acids. V lost 6 bases and J 6 bases, leaving 9 bases between the germline ends. This record belongs to a study of regulatory T cells in long-lasting Graves disease. General study results and limits: Owing to a sample size that was small, accuracy may have been reduced. The persistent group shared 2,500 to 3,000 public clonotypes, more than the roughly 990 shared by new patients.

Combining iRepertoire HTBI primers with Arm-PCR of CDR3 regions, the authors built TCR beta libraries. One entry per CDR3 protein, called by TCRdb with MiXCR from the multiplex PCR reads. This table holds about 220,000 distinct CDR3 sequences, roughly 19% found once. These data were also filed under a second study, of T cells in Graves' hyperthyroidism and ophthalmopathy. That study adds: Researchers defined stable Graves' hyperthyroidism as no ophthalmopathy progression within 18 months. Ophthalmopathy and stable hyperthyroidism were separated by a 13 V-J model.

This chain connects TRBV12-3 or TRBV12-4 to TRBJ1-5; D not certain. Material: peripheral blood mononuclear cells (PBMCs), obtained at new diagnosis, from a patient treated with antithyroid drugs. The TCR was taken from a woman aged 25-40 years with Graves disease. CDR3 nucleotides: TGTGCCAGCAGGAGGTGGACTCAGCCCCAGCATTCT. This translates into CASRRWTQPQHS.